This TCR beta chain was retrieved from a study of blood T cell repertoires in COVID-19. Method: immunoSEQ multiplex PCR; TCRdb's copy keeps in-frame clones and lacks some. The profile shows around 100,000 clones, roughly 92% of them singletons. The V and J ends lost 2 bases and 1 base respectively, with 8 bases between them. Per the germline V gene, CDR1 is SGHTA and CDR2 is FQGNSA. This CDR3 is 14 amino acids long. This clonotype originated in a man aged 45-65 years with active COVID-19. The chain joins TRBV7-2 to TRBJ1-1; D is possibly TRBD1 (6 bases). The sequenced sample was peripheral blood. CDR3 in DNA: TGTGCCAGCAGCTTAACACAGGGGAACACTGAAGCTTTCTTT. It codes for CASSLTQGNTEAFF.